This T cell receptor (beta chain) was found in a study of T cells in Graves' hyperthyroidism and ophthalmopathy. Study findings and constraints: Most expanded thyroid clonotypes above 0.001 also appeared in blood.

Germline CDR1 is MDHEN and CDR2 is SYDVKM. Losses at the gene ends were 8 bases for V and 5 bases for J; bases not matched to a gene: 6. The CDR3 length is 14 residues. On this clonotype: What it binds is not known. The missing conserved phenylalanine or tryptophan at the end of this CDR3 makes a read error likely.

The investigators amplified TCR beta CDR3 regions from RNA transcripts. First-round RT-PCR of the TCR CDR3 relied on the HTBI primer set. Via MiXCR, TCRdb re-called the multiplex PCR reads, giving one row per CDR3 protein. The data show about 640,000 distinct CDR3 sequences, around 21% seen once. The specimen was blood. The V and J genes are TRBV28 and TRBJ2-2, with TRBD1 identical over 9 bases. The sequence was obtained from a young man with Graves' ophthalmopathy. CDR3 region: CASGGTGSTGELFL. The DNA for the CDR3 is TGTGCCAGCGGAGGGACAGGGTCTACCGGGGAGCTGTTTCTT.